These T cell receptor beta chains were read from a single sample in a study of post-analysis software for immune sequencing data. TCRdb called the PCR reads again in MiXCR, with one record for every CDR3 protein. The table includes hundreds of thousands of distinct CDR3 sequences, about 27% detected once. Source material: blood. The source is a girl under 18 with multiple sclerosis. Each CDR3 is given with its conserved first and last residue. Fields, in order: CDR3 DNA, CDR3 protein, clone size, V gene, J gene, D gene. A D gene is named only where the DNA matches it firmly. Clone size is stated in some rows and not others, as once, few, many or a class when expanded.

TGCGCCAGCAGCCAAGATGGAGAGGTTTACAATGAGCAGTTCTTC	CASSQDGEVYNEQFF	few	TRBV4-3	TRBJ2-1	NA
TGTGCCAGCAGTTTGTTAGGGGCCAACGTCCTGACTTTC	CASSLLGANVLTF	NA	TRBV27	TRBJ2-6	NA
TGCGCCAGCCACGGGACTCCGAGGGATCACTACGAGCAGTACTTC	CASHGTPRDHYEQYF	few	TRBV23-1	TRBJ2-7	NA
TGTGCCAGCACCTTGGGGGGAGATACGCAGTATTTT	CASTLGGDTQYF	many	TRBV12-3/TRBV12-4	TRBJ2-3	NA
TGCGCCAGCAGCCAAGACAGGGGGCGGGAGGGCCAGTACTTC	CASSQDRGREGQYF	few	TRBV5-1	TRBJ2-5	NA
TGCGCCAGCAGCTTCCAGCGGGGAGCCCAAGAGACCCAGTACTTC	CASSFQRGAQETQYF	NA	TRBV5-1	TRBJ2-5	TRBD2
TGTGCCAGCAGCTTAGCGCTGGGAGGACAGAATGAAAAACTGTTTTTT	CASSLALGGQNEKLFF	NA	TRBV7-9	TRBJ1-4	NA
TGTGCCAGCTCACCACCGGCGAGGGACGAGCAGTACTTC	CASSPPARDEQYF	few	TRBV18	TRBJ2-7	NA
TGTGCCAGCAGCGGGCCTCAGCACGAGCAGTACTTC	CASSGPQHEQYF	few	TRBV7-8	TRBJ2-7	NA
TGCGCCAGCAGAGCCGCGGGGGGGCTCGGTGAGACCCAGTACTTC	CASRAAGGLGETQYF	few	TRBV5-1	TRBJ2-5	TRBD2
TGCAGTGCTAGAGATGTGTTTTCCCAAGAGACCCAGTACTTC	CSARDVFSQETQYF	many	TRBV20-1	TRBJ2-5	NA
TGCGCCAGCAGCCCAGGACAGGGGGCGGTTTTGGAGACCCAGTACTTC	CASSPGQGAVLETQYF	few	TRBV5-1	TRBJ2-5	TRBD1
TGTGCCAGCAGCCAAGATCTGGGGTTGAATGAGCAGTTCTTC	CASSQDLGLNEQFF	few	TRBV14	TRBJ2-1	NA
TGCAGTGCTAGAGAGGTCCGAAAACAGGGGGAAGATACGCAGTATTTT	CSAREVRKQGEDTQYF	few	TRBV20-1	TRBJ2-3	TRBD1
TGTGCCAGCAGCGCAGATAATTCACCCCTCCACTTT	CASSADNSPLHF	few	TRBV6-5	TRBJ1-6	NA
TGCGCCAGCAGCCAAGAAGTCTGGGCAGCTTCTGGGGCCAACGTCCTGACTTTC	CASSQEVWAASGANVLTF	NA	TRBV4-3	TRBJ2-6	NA
TGCAGCGTTGAGGTGGAGGACACCTCCTACAATGAGCAGTTCTTC	CSVEVEDTSYNEQFF	few	TRBV29-1	TRBJ2-1	NA
TGTGCCAGCAGTAAGCCCTCCAACCTGAACACTGAAGCTTTCTTT	CASSKPSNLNTEAFF	NA	TRBV27	TRBJ1-1	NA
TGTGCCAGCAGCTTAGCGGGGGGCACTAATTCACCCCTCCACTTT	CASSLAGGTNSPLHF	once	TRBV11-2	TRBJ1-6	NA
TGCAGTGTCGAAAAGGGAGATACGCAGTATTTT	CSVEKGDTQYF	NA	TRBV20-1	TRBJ2-3	NA
TGTGCCAGCAGTCCAATCGCGGGGACCGATACGCAGTATTTT	CASSPIAGTDTQYF	NA	TRBV6-5	TRBJ2-3	NA
TGCAGTGCTAGTTACGGGAGTAAGACAGATACGCAGTATTTT	CSASYGSKTDTQYF	NA	TRBV20-1	TRBJ2-3	NA
TGCGCCAGCAGCCAAGATTTGGGCTCTGGGGCCAACGTCCTGACTTTC	CASSQDLGSGANVLTF	NA	TRBV4-3	TRBJ2-6	NA
TGCAGTGCTCCTAGCGGGGGGTCGGTGGATACGCAGTATTTT	CSAPSGGSVDTQYF	NA	TRBV20-1	TRBJ2-3	TRBD2
TGTGCCAGCAGTTTCCTAGCGGGTTCCTACAATGAGCAGTTCTTC	CASSFLAGSYNEQFF	NA	TRBV28	TRBJ2-1	TRBD2
TGCAGTGCTGGGCTCCACATGAACACTGAAGCTTTCTTT	CSAGLHMNTEAFF	NA	TRBV20-1	TRBJ1-1	NA
TGTGCCAGCAGTGACTTATTTGGGGCCCCCTACAATGAGCAGTTCTTC	CASSDLFGAPYNEQFF	many	TRBV6-4	TRBJ2-1	NA
TGCAGTGCTAGTCCCGGGGGCTGGACTGAAGCTTTCTTT	CSASPGGWTEAFF	NA	TRBV20-1	TRBJ1-1	NA
TGTGCCATGTCGTGGACTAGCGGGAGTGACGAGCAGTACTTC	CAMSWTSGSDEQYF	NA	TRBV10-3	TRBJ2-7	TRBD2
TGCGCCAGCAGCATCGGACTAGCGGAGACCCAGTACTTC	CASSIGLAETQYF	few	TRBV5-1	TRBJ2-5	TRBD2
TGTGCCAGCACGAAGACCGGGACTAGCAGGGAGGAGACCCAGTACTTC	CASTKTGTSREETQYF	few	TRBV5-6	TRBJ2-5	TRBD2
TGTGCCAGCAGCGCCGCGACAGGGGGCGACACCGGGGAGCTGTTTTTT	CASSAATGGDTGELFF	NA	TRBV9	TRBJ2-2	TRBD1
TGCAGCGTTGTCGGACTAGCGGGATATGAGCAGTTCTTC	CSVVGLAGYEQFF	many	TRBV29-1	TRBJ2-1	TRBD2
TGTGCCAGCAGCTTTAGCGGGGGGGCAGATACGCAGTATTTT	CASSFSGGADTQYF	NA	TRBV7-9	TRBJ2-3	TRBD2
TGTGCCAGCAGTTACTCTATGGGGCAGCGAAAACTGTTTTTT	CASSYSMGQRKLFF	few	TRBV6-5	TRBJ1-4	NA
TGCGCCAGCAGCTTGGAAGCTACGGGGGGCTACACCTTC	CASSLEATGGYTF	NA	TRBV5-1	TRBJ1-2	NA
TGTGCCAGCAGCGGGAGCCCATCCAACAATGAGCAGTTCTTC	CASSGSPSNNEQFF	NA	TRBV7-2	TRBJ2-1	NA
TGCGCCAGCAGCTGGGACGCCACTGGTGGGCAAGAGACCCAGTACTTC	CASSWDATGGQETQYF	NA	TRBV5-1	TRBJ2-5	NA
TGTGCCACAGGCCGGGACAGGGAAGTTCTCGATGGCTACACCTTC	CATGRDREVLDGYTF	few	TRBV10-3	TRBJ1-2	TRBD1
TGTGCCAGCAGTGAAAGACCGCCGGCCCACGATGAGCAGTTCTTC	CASSERPPAHDEQFF	few	TRBV2	TRBJ2-1	NA
TGCAGTGCTAGAGATCTGGGGAGCGGGAGATTCTCCTACGAGCAGTACTTC	CSARDLGSGRFSYEQYF	NA	TRBV20-1	TRBJ2-7	TRBD2
TGCAGTGCCTGGGAGGGCTCAAGCACAGATACGCAGTATTTT	CSAWEGSSTDTQYF	NA	TRBV20-1	TRBJ2-3	TRBD2
TGTGCCAGCAACCTCCCCCCGGGACTCCCCTACAATGAGCAGTTCTTC	CASNLPPGLPYNEQFF	NA	TRBV5-5	TRBJ2-1	NA
TGTGCCAGCAGTTACGGGGGTGAAGCTTTCTTT	CASSYGGEAFF	few	TRBV6-6	TRBJ1-1	NA
TGCAGCGTTGAAGATCTAGTCCGGGAAAAACTGTTTTTT	CSVEDLVREKLFF	NA	TRBV29-1	TRBJ1-4	NA
TGTGCTAGCAGCCCGCCCGAGGGAAGGGGATATCAAGAGACCCAGTACTTC	CASSPPEGRGYQETQYF	few	TRBV7-7	TRBJ2-5	NA
TGCAGTGCTAGACCACTACTAGCGGCGATCGCAGATACGCAGTATTTT	CSARPLLAAIADTQYF	few	TRBV20-1	TRBJ2-3	TRBD2
TGTGCCAGCAGTTTATGGCCCCTAGCGGGAGTTACCTACGAGCAGTACTTC	CASSLWPLAGVTYEQYF	NA	TRBV27	TRBJ2-7	TRBD2
TGCAGTGCTGGGAGGGGGGTTCATCAGCCCCAGCATTTT	CSAGRGVHQPQHF	few	TRBV20-1	TRBJ1-5	NA
TGTGCCAGCAGCTTAGGGGGAGCGGGAGCCTCCCAAGAGACCCAGTACTTC	CASSLGGAGASQETQYF	many	TRBV7-2	TRBJ2-5	TRBD2